This TCR beta chain is from a study of Ad26.COV2.S vaccination and SARS-CoV-2 variants. At the level of the study: A COV1001 Ad26.COV2.S trial-arm participant provided the sample.

Data came from immunoSEQ multiplex PCR; TCRdb stores just in-frame clones and leaves some out. The sample yields some 340,000 clones, about 86% seen once. Study conclusions and caveats: Substantial post-vaccination breadth of spike-specific CD8+ and CD4+ T cell responses was reported. Placebo recipients and vaccine recipients were similar in non-spike TCR breadth.

In the case of this clone: No antigen is known for it. This specimen includes other DNA sequences encoding the same CDR3.

Described treatment: roughly 20 received Ad26.COV2.S at low or high dose, single or two shots; 5 received placebo; per-sample allocation not given. Sample collection was performed on day 63 after the first vaccine or placebo injection. An Ad26 vector expressing Wuhan-strain SARS-CoV-2 spike constituted the vaccine. The sample was peripheral blood, taken in a trial of Ad26.COV2.S vaccine versus placebo. The TCR originated in a person aged 18-65 years who received the Ad26.COV2.S COVID-19 vaccine or a placebo.

The CDR3 reads CASSRDRGETQYF. CDR3 in DNA: TGTGCCAGCAGCCGGGACAGGGGAGAGACCCAGTACTTC. The chain carries TRBV11-2 and TRBJ2-5, with TRBD1 matching 10 bases. J lost 4 bases, V lost 5 bases, and 1 base had no gene match. Germline CDR1 reads SGHAT; CDR2 reads FQNNGV. This CDR3 has 13 residues.